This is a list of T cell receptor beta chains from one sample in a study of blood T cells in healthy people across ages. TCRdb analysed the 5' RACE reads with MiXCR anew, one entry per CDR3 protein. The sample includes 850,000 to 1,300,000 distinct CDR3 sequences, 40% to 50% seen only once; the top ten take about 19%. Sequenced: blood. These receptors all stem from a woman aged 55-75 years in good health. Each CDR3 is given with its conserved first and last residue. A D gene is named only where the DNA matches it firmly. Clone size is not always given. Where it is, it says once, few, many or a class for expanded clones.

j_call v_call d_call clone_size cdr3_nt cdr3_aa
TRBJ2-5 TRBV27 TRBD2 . TGTGCCAGCAGTTTACGGGGGGGAGACTCACAAGAGACCCAGTACTTC CASSLRGGDSQETQYF
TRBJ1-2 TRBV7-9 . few TGTGCCAGCAGCTCATACACCCTCGAAGGCTACACCTTC CASSSYTLEGYTF
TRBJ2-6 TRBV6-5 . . TGTGCCAGCAGTTGGGGTCTCTCTGGGGCCAACGTCCTGACTTTC CASSWGLSGANVLTF
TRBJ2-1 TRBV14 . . TGTGCCAGCAGCCAATACAGAAACAATGAGCAGTTCTTC CASSQYRNNEQFF
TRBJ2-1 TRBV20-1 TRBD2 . TGCAGTGCTTCCCGGACTAGCACAAACAATGAGCAGTTCTTC CSASRTSTNNEQFF
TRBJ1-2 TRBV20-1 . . TGCAGTGCTAGAGATGGGATAAACTATGGCTACACCTTC CSARDGINYGYTF
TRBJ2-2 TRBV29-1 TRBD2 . TGCAGCGTTAGGTTAGCGGGAGCGGGCGGGGAGCTGTTTTTT CSVRLAGAGGELFF
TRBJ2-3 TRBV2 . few TGTGCCGGGAGGTGGGGCGCTAGCACAGATACGCAGTATTTT CAGRWGASTDTQYF
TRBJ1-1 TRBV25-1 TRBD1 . TGTGCCAGCAGTGCCGCAGGGGGGTATGGGAACACTGAAGCTTTCTTT CASSAAGGYGNTEAFF
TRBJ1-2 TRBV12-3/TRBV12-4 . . TGTGCCAGCAGTCCGACCTTAAACATTCCCTGTGGCTACACCTTC CASSPTLNIPCGYTF
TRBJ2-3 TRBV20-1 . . TGCGGTGCCGCGCGGCTAGATGTTGGCACAGATACGCAGTATTTT CGAARLDVGTDTQYF
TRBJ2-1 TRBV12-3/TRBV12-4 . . TGTGCCAGCAGTTACATGGGACACGCGGTTAATGAGCAGTTCTTC CASSYMGHAVNEQFF
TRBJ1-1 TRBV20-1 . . TGCAGTCCACGTGGGGACACTGAAGCTTTCTTT CSPRGDTEAFF
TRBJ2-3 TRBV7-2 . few TGTGCCAGCAGCTTAGATCGGCCTAGAACCACAGATACGCAGTATTTT CASSLDRPRTTDTQYF
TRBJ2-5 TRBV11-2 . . TGTGCCAGCAGCTTAGTCTCCACTAGCACGGAGACCCAGTACTTC CASSLVSTSTETQYF
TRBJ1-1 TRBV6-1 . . TGTGCCAGCAGTGAACCTCCGGACAGTCGCACTGAAGCTTTCTTT CASSEPPDSRTEAFF
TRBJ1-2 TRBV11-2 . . TGTGCCAGCAGCTTAGATCCGCAGCCTAGCTATGGCTACACCTTC CASSLDPQPSYGYTF
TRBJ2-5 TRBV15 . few TGTGCCACCAGCTCGAGCAGGGGCGGACAGTACTTC CATSSSRGGQYF
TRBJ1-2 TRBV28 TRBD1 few TGTGCCAGCAGTTTGCTGGAGGGGGCGCCGATCGGCTACACCTTC CASSLLEGAPIGYTF
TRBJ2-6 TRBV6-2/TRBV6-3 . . TGTGCCAGCACCCTCTTACGTGGGGGGCTAGGCTCTGGGGCCAACGTCCTGACTTTC CASTLLRGGLGSGANVLTF
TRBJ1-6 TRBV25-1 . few TGTGCCAGCAGACAGGTGGATTCACCCCTCCACTTT CASRQVDSPLHF
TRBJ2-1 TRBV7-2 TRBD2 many TGTGCCAGCAGCCCCCGGGGGGTAGCGGGAGTAAGTGAGCAGTTCTTC CASSPRGVAGVSEQFF
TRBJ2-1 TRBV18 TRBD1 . TGTGCCAGCTCAGGCGACAGGGTTGGGCAGTTCTTC CASSGDRVGQFF
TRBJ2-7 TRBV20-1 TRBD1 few TGCAGTGCTCGAAACAGGGACAGCTACGAGCAGTACTTC CSARNRDSYEQYF
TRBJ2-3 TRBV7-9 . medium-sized TGTGCCAGCAACCCCCCGGACGGGGGAGCGGCAGATACGCAGTATTTT CASNPPDGGAADTQYF
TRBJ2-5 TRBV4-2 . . TGTGCCAGCAGCCAAGACGGCGGGATGGAGACCCAGTACTTC CASSQDGGMETQYF
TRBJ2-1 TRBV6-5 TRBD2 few TGTGCCAGCAGTCTATCAGTGGGAGGGCCTCGTAAGGAGCAGTTCTTC CASSLSVGGPRKEQFF
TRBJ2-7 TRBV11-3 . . TGTGCCAGCAGCCTGGTACGGGCAAGGCGGTACTTC CASSLVRARRYF
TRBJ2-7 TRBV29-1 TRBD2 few TGCAGCGCCCTGGGGACTAGCGGGAGTAGCGACGAGCAGTACTTC CSALGTSGSSDEQYF
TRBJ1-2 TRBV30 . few TGTGCCTGGAGTACGGGAGTTTACACCTTC CAWSTGVYTF
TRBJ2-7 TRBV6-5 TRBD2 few TGTGCCAGCAGTTTAGCGGGAGGGCCGGAGGAGCAGTACTTC CASSLAGGPEEQYF
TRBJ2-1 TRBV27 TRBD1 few TGTGCCAGCAGTTTAGAGGCGGACAGGGTACGCAATGAGCAGTTCTTC CASSLEADRVRNEQFF
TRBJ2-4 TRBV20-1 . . TGCAGTGCTAGAGGCCTCGACCTAGCCAAAAACATTCAGTACTTC CSARGLDLAKNIQYF
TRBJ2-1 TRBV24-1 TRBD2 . TGTGCCACCAGTCGACTAGCGGGAGTGACCCATGAGCAGTTCTTC CATSRLAGVTHEQFF
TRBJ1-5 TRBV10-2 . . TGCGCCAGCAGTGAGTCGGGGGTCGGAGATCAGCCCCAGCATTTT CASSESGVGDQPQHF
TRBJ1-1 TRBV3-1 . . TGTGCCAGCAGCACGACGAAGAACACTGAAGCTTTCTTT CASSTTKNTEAFF
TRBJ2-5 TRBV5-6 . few TGTGCCAGCAGCTTCCCAGGCCAACCATATACCCAGTACTTC CASSFPGQPYTQYF